One and the same sample provided the 15 T cell receptor beta chains below, sequenced in a study of cytomegalovirus exposure and HLA in healthy donors. In the PCR, 60 Vbeta and 13 Jbeta primers were used. Data came from immunoSEQ multiplex PCR; TCRdb stores just in-frame clones and leaves some out. The table records 130,000 to 150,000 clones, approximately 83% of them present only once. Sample: PBMCs. The receptors were gathered from a woman aged 40 to 50 in good health and CMV-seronegative.

This chain uses TRBV5-1 with TRBJ1-6; tentatively, D is TRBD1 (6 bases). This CDR3 is 16 amino acids long. The ends were cut back, 3 bases at V and 10 bases at J, with 20 bases in the middle. Germline values: CDR1 SGHRS, CDR2 YFSETQ. CDR3 sequence: CASSSVTGSTGSPLHF. The DNA of the CDR3 is TGCGCCAGCAGCTCCGTCACAGGGTCGACAGGCTCACCCCTCCACTTT.

CDR3 protein: CASSTRDRGNTGELFF. In DNA, the CDR3 is TGTGCCAGTAGTACCAGGGACAGGGGTAACACCGGGGAGCTGTTTTTT. V is TRBV19 and J is TRBJ2-2; 10 nucleotides agree with TRBD1. Per the germline V gene, CDR1 is LNHDA and CDR2 is SQIVND (reference sequence). This CDR3 has 16 residues. The J segment lost 2 bases and the V segment lost 4 bases, leaving 4 bases of the junction unmatched.

This clone was seen only a few times. V and J are TRBV5-1 and TRBJ2-2; 9 bases line up with TRBD1. CDR3 length: 16 amino acids. The V and J ends lost 4 bases and 4 bases, in that order; junction bases with no gene match: 8. Germline lookup yields CDR1 SGHRS and CDR2 YFSETQ. As DNA, the CDR3 is TGCGCCAGCAGCCCTTGGCTGACAGGGGGCACCGGGGAGCTGTTTTTT. It encodes CASSPWLTGGTGELFF. Using reference TRBV5-1 and TRBJ2-2 for the parts outside the CDR3, the full variable domain is KAGVTQTPRYLIKTRGQQVTLSCSPISGHRSVSWYQQTPGQGLQFLFEYFSETQRNKGNFPGRFSGRQFSNSRSEMNVSTLELGDSALYLCASSPWLTGGTGELFFGEGSRLTVL.

The chain employs TRBV19 and TRBJ2-7; D call uncertain. V lost 1 base, J lost 3 bases, and 19 bases lay in between. Germline lookup yields CDR1 LNHDA and CDR2 SQIVND (reference sequence). The CDR3 runs 17 residues. The CDR3 DNA follows: TGTGCCAGTAGTATAGCTTGGCCAGGTGGGCTCTACTACGAGCAGTACTTC. Amino acids: CASSIAWPGGLYYEQYF. The variable domain in full, with the rest retrieved from reference TRBV19 and TRBJ2-7, is DGGITQSPKYLFRKEGQNVTLSCEQNLNHDAMYWYRQDPGQGLRLIYYSQIVNDFQKGDIAEGYSVSREKKESFPLTVTSAQKNPTAFYLCASSIAWPGGLYYEQYFGPGTRLTVT.

CDR3 loop: CASSLWGRGLAGSYNEQFF. The CDR3, as DNA: TGTGCCAGCAGCTTATGGGGGCGGGGGCTAGCGGGATCATACAATGAGCAGTTCTTC. V gene TRBV7-6 combines with J gene TRBJ2-1; 9 bases line up with TRBD2. V was pared by 2 bases and J by 4 bases, with 15 bases of the junction left unmatched. Per germline, CDR1 SGHVS and CDR2 FNYEAQ. This CDR3 spans 19 amino acids.

The chain is built from TRBV5-1 and TRBJ2-7, with TRBD2 as a possible D gene (7 bases). The CDR3 totals 15 residues. V was shortened by 3 bases and J by 6 bases, with 19 bases between the two germline ends. Germline-derived CDR1 and CDR2 are SGHRS and YFSETQ. This chain's CDR3 is CASSSIQGGEGEQYF. The CDR3 bases are TGCGCCAGCAGCTCGATACAGGGAGGGGAGGGCGAGCAGTACTTC.

V gene TRBV19 combines with J gene TRBJ2-5; 11 bases line up with TRBD2. V was clipped by 1 base and J by 11 bases; unmatched bases: 3. This CDR3 has 13 amino acids. Germline CDR1 and CDR2: LNHDA and SQIVND (reference sequence). The CDR3 region is CASSIASGGSQYF. The DNA for the CDR3 is TGTGCCAGTAGTATAGCTAGCGGGGGGTCTCAGTACTTC.

This clone was found a few times. The V call is TRBV7-9, the J call TRBJ2-1, with a tentative D call TRBD1 (7 bases). The germline gives CDR1 SEHNR, CDR2 FQNEAQ (reference sequence). This CDR3 comprises 14 residues. Trimming stripped 4 bases from V and 7 bases from J, with 14 bases between. The CDR3 DNA is TGTGCCAGCAGCTCGCAGGGGGGTGCAAATGAGCAGTTCTTC. It is translated as CASSSQGGANEQFF.

This clone is a singleton in its sample. As DNA, the CDR3 is TGTGCCAGCTCACCCGGGAGTAGTCTAGCGGGAGGCGAGCAGTACTTC. This translates into CASSPGSSLAGGEQYF. The rearrangement joins TRBV18 to TRBJ2-7; 11 bases align to TRBD2. The CDR3 extends over 16 amino acids. J gave up 6 bases and V 3 bases, and 10 bases lay outside the gene matches. Germline CDR1 KGHSH, CDR2 LQKENI.

This chain uses TRBV11-2 with TRBJ1-5; no definite D call. CDR1 is SGHAT, CDR2 FQNNGV, per germline. V lost 1 base and J 7 bases, leaving 14 bases between the germline ends. The CDR3 sequence is 15 residues long. CDR3 loop: CASSLGGEREQPQHF. The CDR3 nucleotides are TGTGCCAGCAGCTTAGGAGGAGAGAGGGAACAGCCCCAGCATTTT. Full variable domain (rest looked up from reference TRBV11-2 and TRBJ1-5): EAGVAQSPRYKIIEKRQSVAFWCNPISGHATLYWYQQILGQGPKLLIQFQNNGVVDDSQLPKDRFSAERLKGVDSTLKIQPAKLEDSAVYLCASSLGGEREQPQHFGDGTRLSIL.

A single count supports this clone. J is TRBJ1-1 and V is TRBV5-4, with a weak D call TRBD1 (5 bases). This CDR3 spans 15 amino acids. V lost 2 bases, J lost 7 bases, and 18 bases lay in between. Per the germline V gene, CDR1 is SGHNT and CDR2 is YYREEE (reference sequence). The CDR3 spells CASSFPSGHGSEAFF. DNA for the CDR3: TGTGCCAGCAGCTTTCCCTCAGGACACGGGAGTGAAGCTTTCTTT.

The rearrangement uses TRBV29-1 and TRBJ1-1; D is unclear. V dropped 3 bases and J dropped 5 bases, with 7 bases sitting between them. The germline V gene encodes CDR1 SQVTM and CDR2 ANQGSEA. The CDR3 consists of 11 residues. This chain's CDR3 is CSVDSGTEAFF. CDR3 sequence (DNA): TGCAGCGTTGATAGCGGAACTGAAGCTTTCTTT.

This clone was seen more than once but under ten times. This chain links TRBV2 with TRBJ2-7; TRBD1 matches at 7 bases. The CDR3 totals 16 residues. J was trimmed by 0 bases and V by 0 bases; bases with no gene match: 5. Germline-derived CDR1 and CDR2 are SNHLY and FYNNEI. The CDR3 coding sequence is TGTGCCAGCAGTGAAGCTGTAAGGACAGGCTCCTACGAGCAGTACTTC. Its protein is CASSEAVRTGSYEQYF.

The chain uses TRBV10-3 and TRBJ1-1; 7 bases agree with TRBD1. The CDR3 has 14 residues. V was clipped by 6 bases and J by 3 bases; unmatched bases: 7. Germline V gene data show CDR1 as ENHRY and CDR2 as SYGVKD. DNA for the CDR3: TGTGCCATCAGACGGACAGGTCTAGACACTGAAGCTTTCTTT. Encoded protein: CAIRRTGLDTEAFF.

The chain is built from TRBV7-2 and TRBJ2-3; D not certain. V was trimmed by 5 bases and J by 6 bases, leaving 6 bases between them. CDR1 is SGHTA and CDR2 is FQGNSA in the germline V gene. The CDR3 is made up of 11 amino acids. Written as DNA, the CDR3 is TGTGCCAGCAGCCCCTTCGATACGCAGTATTTT. This encodes CASSPFDTQYF.